Sequencing of this T cell receptor beta chain was carried out in a study of CD8 T cells in Susac syndrome. Negative isolation was applied to CD8+ and CD4+ T cells, and FACS enrichment was applied to TEMRA cells. Random hexamers served to reverse transcribe about 0.5 to 1 ug RNA. It was immunoSEQ multiplex PCR that amplified TCR beta CDR3 across 54 Vbeta and 13 Jbeta. Using its own MiXCR run on the immunoSEQ multiplex PCR reads, TCRdb lists one record per CDR3 protein. Found here are roughly 88,000 distinct CDR3 sequences, around 96% of them singletons; the top ten hold around 0.41%. Germline CDR1 reads SGHDT; CDR2 reads YYEEEE. The CDR3 covers 16 residues. The V segment lost 4 bases and the J segment 6 bases; nucleotides outside the gene matches: 10.

The gene calls are TRBV5-6 and TRBJ2-4; TRBD2 matches at 10 bases. Sequencing used CD8+ T cells from PBMCs. The sequence was collected from a human donor with Susac syndrome. CDR3 amino acids: CASSQLAGDFPNIQYF. DNA for the CDR3: TGTGCCAGCAGCCAGCTAGCGGGGGACTTCCCAAACATTCAGTACTTC. Filled out from reference TRBV5-6 and TRBJ2-4, the complete variable domain reads DAGVTQSPTHLIKTRGQQVTLRCSPKSGHDTVSWYQQALGQGPQFIFQYYEEEERQRGNFPDRFSGHQFPNYSSELNVNALLLGDSALYLCASSQLAGDFPNIQYFGAGTRLSVL.